Reported below is one T cell receptor beta chain. This sample was taken from a study of blood T cell repertoires in COVID-19. Background on the study: Whether acute or convalescent, the COVID-19 samples came from the United States, Italy and Spain. The analysed material was cDNA or gDNA that came from T cells, B-cell-depleted T cells, or PBMCs.

Sequencing was performed with immunoSEQ multiplex PCR; in TCRdb, only in-frame clones are kept and a portion is missing. Of under 250,000 clones in the sample, around four fifths were seen once. Trimming cost V 4 bases and J 5 bases; bases outside gene matches: 8. The CDR3 runs to 16 residues. Germline CDR1 KGHSH, CDR2 LQKENI. The clonotype was recovered from a woman aged 70-85 years with active or convalescent COVID-19. Sample: peripheral blood. J is TRBJ2-5 and V is TRBV18; 12 bases line up with TRBD2. Here the CDR3 reads CASSLGTSGRWETQYF. CDR3 nucleotides: TGTGCCAGCTCACTAGGGACTAGCGGGCGCTGGGAGACCCAGTACTTC.